This T cell receptor (beta chain) was sequenced during a study of T cells in Graves' hyperthyroidism and ophthalmopathy. Germline-derived CDR1 and CDR2 are WSHSY and SAAADI. Trimming removed 0 bases at V and 4 bases at J, with 9 bases between. The CDR3 has 14 amino acids. Pregnant or lactating patients were excluded, as were those with uncontrolled infection or other autoimmune disease. Diagnostic assessment was based on clinical symptoms, serum thyroxine and TRAb, thyroid ultrasound and orbital computed tomography. There were TCR beta CDR3 regions amplified from RNA transcripts. When the TCR CDR3 underwent first-round RT-PCR, the HTBI primer set was used. One entry per CDR3 protein results from TCRdb running MiXCR on the multiplex PCR reads. The top ten clones hold about 8.9% of a sample with about 52,000 distinct CDR3 sequences, less than 60% of them seen once.

The sequence came from a woman between 50 and 59 years old with Graves' ophthalmopathy. This chain links TRBV10-2 with TRBJ1-2; tentative D call: TRBD1 (5 bases). Sequenced material: blood. The chain's CDR3 is CASSESKTVYGYTF. The CDR3 region has the DNA TGCGCCAGCAGTGAGTCGAAGACAGTCTATGGCTACACCTTC.